The TCR beta chain under discussion was sequenced for a study of blood T cell repertoires in COVID-19. Study summary: Researchers got acute and convalescent COVID-19 samples from the United States, Italy and Spain.

It was during active infection that Seattle patients were enrolled and then longitudinally followed. Measured with immunoSEQ multiplex PCR; TCRdb has only the in-frame clones, and not every one. The sample carries fewer than 300,000 clones, 65% to 90% recorded once. Per the germline V gene, CDR1 is SGHTA and CDR2 is FQGNSA. With 3 bases removed from V and 0 bases from J, the gap between germline ends came to 9 bases. The CDR3 spans 15 residues. V gene TRBV7-2 combines with J gene TRBJ1-3; weak D call: TRBD1 (5 bases). What was sequenced was peripheral blood. The origin of this receptor is a man aged 45 to 65 with COVID-19, enrolled during active disease. For the CDR3, the DNA is TGTGCCAGCAGCTTCCAGGGCGTCTCTGGAAACACCATATATTTT. Protein: CASSFQGVSGNTIYF.